This T cell receptor beta chain was captured by sequencing in a study of post-analysis software for immune sequencing data. Across the study: Some patients lacked subtype; others had relapsing-remitting, secondary progressive or progressive-relapsing disease. Study results and limitations: For normalized Chao1 diversity, multiple sclerosis patients scored significantly lower than controls did. Samples prepared in the same batch strongly co-clustered by F measure.

cDNA libraries of TCR beta carried unique molecular identifiers. Once roughly 1 to 10 million T cells were used, hundreds of thousands of cDNA molecules resulted. TCRdb passed the PCR reads through MiXCR, listing each CDR3 protein once. Found here are roughly 400,000 distinct CDR3 sequences, 30% to 40% of them singletons; the top ten hold 6.5% to 8%. In regard to this clonotype: The antigen is undetermined.

The source is a girl aged 2 to 10 with multiple sclerosis. Sequenced: blood.

CDR3 nucleotide sequence: TGCGCCAGCGGGGACACAGATACGCAGTATTTT. Translated, it gives CASGDTDTQYF. V is TRBV10-2 and J is TRBJ2-3; D is ambiguous. This CDR3 is built from 11 residues. Germline CDR1 and CDR2: WSHSY and SAAADI. Trimming stripped 8 bases from V and 2 bases from J, with 5 bases between.